What follows are 7 T cell receptor beta chains derived from one specimen sequenced in a study of T-cell reconstitution after alpha-beta-depleted transplantation in children. TCRbeta library preparation incorporated unique molecular identifiers. TCRdb used MiXCR to reprocess the PCR reads, holding one entry per CDR3 protein. The sample consists of about 540,000 distinct CDR3 sequences, about 16% of them appearing once. The material was PBMCs from the stem cell graft donor, obtained from the stem cell graft. These receptors came from a human donor who donated a stem cell graft to a child with acute lymphoblastic leukemia.

The CDR3 DNA reads TGCAGTGCTAGACGCAGTAAGACTAGCACAGATACGCAGTATTTT. It codes for CSARRSKTSTDTQYF. The chain joins TRBV20-1 to TRBJ2-3; D gene ambiguous. Per the germline V gene, CDR1 is DFQATT and CDR2 is SNEGSKA (reference sequence). CDR3 length: 15 residues. Trimming removed 2 bases from V and 0 bases from J, with 12 bases in between.

V usage is TRBV29-1 and J usage is TRBJ2-3; 7 bases fit TRBD1. There are 14 residues in the CDR3. J lost 0 bases, V lost 3 bases, and 3 bases had no gene match. Looked up from germline, CDR1 is SQVTM and CDR2 is ANQGSEA. Here the CDR3 reads CSVDGTDSTDTQYF. The CDR3 bases are TGCAGCGTTGATGGGACAGATAGCACAGATACGCAGTATTTT.

This chain uses TRBV5-5 with TRBJ2-7, with D maybe TRBD1 (6 bases). The CDR3 has 14 residues. The V gene's germline CDR1 is SGHKS and CDR2 YYEKEE (reference sequence). Trimming took off 0 bases at V and 3 bases at J, with 10 bases between the two ends. The CDR3 nucleotides are TGTGCCAGCAGCTTGGGGACAGATTACTACGAGCAGTACTTC. This translates into CASSLGTDYYEQYF.

The rearrangement links TRBV20-1 to TRBJ2-1; D unclear. The CDR3 has 12 amino acids. V was cut by 6 bases and J by 1 base, with 7 bases left in between. Looked up from germline, CDR1 is DFQATT and CDR2 is SNEGSKA (reference sequence). The CDR3 DNA follows: TGCAGTGCAGCCCCTTCCTACAATGAGCAGTTCTTC. Residues: CSAAPSYNEQFF.

This chain uses TRBV12-3 or TRBV12-4 with TRBJ1-3, with D perhaps matching TRBD1 (5 bases). The CDR3 length is 15 residues. V was clipped by 3 bases and J by 2 bases, with 11 bases between them. CDR3 sequence reads: CASSFQGVPGNTIYF. The CDR3 DNA follows: TGTGCCAGCAGTTTCCAGGGTGTTCCTGGAAACACCATATATTTT.

The V and J genes are TRBV5-1 and TRBJ2-7; no clear D gene. This CDR3 has 14 residues. Trimming cost V 0 bases and J 0 bases, with 7 bases left between them. Germline CDR1 reads SGHRS; CDR2 reads YFSETQ. The CDR3 region has the DNA TGCGCCAGCAGCTTGGAGAGGAGCTCCTACGAGCAGTACTTC. Its translation: CASSLERSSYEQYF.

The CDR3 sequence: CASRLSGSPYEQYF. CDR3 sequence (DNA): TGCGCCAGCAGACTAAGCGGGAGCCCCTACGAGCAGTACTTC. The chain employs TRBV5-1 and TRBJ2-7, with TRBD2 matching 8 bases. This CDR3 spans 14 amino acids. V lost 5 bases, J lost 2 bases, and 6 bases stayed unmatched. Per the germline V gene, CDR1 is SGHRS and CDR2 is YFSETQ.